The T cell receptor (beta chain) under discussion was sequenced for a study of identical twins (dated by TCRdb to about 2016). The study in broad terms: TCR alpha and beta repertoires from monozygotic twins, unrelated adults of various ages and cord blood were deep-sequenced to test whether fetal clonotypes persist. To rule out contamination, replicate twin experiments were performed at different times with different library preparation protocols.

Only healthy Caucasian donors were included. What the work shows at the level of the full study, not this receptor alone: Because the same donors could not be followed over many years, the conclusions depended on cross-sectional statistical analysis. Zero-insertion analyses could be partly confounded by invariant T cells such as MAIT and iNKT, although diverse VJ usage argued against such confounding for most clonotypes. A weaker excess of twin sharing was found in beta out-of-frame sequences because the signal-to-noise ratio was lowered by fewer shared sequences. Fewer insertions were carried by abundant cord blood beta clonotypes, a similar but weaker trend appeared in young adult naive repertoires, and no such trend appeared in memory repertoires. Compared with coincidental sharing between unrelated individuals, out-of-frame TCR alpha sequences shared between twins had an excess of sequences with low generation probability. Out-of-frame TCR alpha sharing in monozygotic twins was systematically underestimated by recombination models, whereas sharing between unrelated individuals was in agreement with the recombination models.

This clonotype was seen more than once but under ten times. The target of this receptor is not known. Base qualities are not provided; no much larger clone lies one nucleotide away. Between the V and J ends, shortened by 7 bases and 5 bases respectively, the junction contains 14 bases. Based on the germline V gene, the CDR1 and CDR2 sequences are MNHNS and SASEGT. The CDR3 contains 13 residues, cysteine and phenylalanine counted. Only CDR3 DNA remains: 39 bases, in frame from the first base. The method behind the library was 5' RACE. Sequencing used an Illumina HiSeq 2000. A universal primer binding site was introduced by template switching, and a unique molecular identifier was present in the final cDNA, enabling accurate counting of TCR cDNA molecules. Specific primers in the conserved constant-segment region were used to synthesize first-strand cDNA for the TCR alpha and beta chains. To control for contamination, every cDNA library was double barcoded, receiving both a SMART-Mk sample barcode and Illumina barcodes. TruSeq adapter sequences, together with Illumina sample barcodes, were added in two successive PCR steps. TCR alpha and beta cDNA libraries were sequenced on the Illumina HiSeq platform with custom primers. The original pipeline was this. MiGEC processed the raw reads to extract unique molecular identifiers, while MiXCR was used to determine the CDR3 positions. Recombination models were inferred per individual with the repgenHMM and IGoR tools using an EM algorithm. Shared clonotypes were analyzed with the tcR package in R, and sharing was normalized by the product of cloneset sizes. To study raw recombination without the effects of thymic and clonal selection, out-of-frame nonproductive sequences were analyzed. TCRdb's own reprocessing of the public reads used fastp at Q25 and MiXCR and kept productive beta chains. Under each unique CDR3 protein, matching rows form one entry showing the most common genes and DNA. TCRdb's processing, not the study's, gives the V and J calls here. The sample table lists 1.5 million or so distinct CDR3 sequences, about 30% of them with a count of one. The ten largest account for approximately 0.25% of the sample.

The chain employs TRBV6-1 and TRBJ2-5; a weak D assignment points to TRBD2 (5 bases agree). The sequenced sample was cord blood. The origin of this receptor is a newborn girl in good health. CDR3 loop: CASTTRSRETQYF. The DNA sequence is TGTGCCAGCACCACTAGGAGTAGGGAGACCCAGTACTTC.